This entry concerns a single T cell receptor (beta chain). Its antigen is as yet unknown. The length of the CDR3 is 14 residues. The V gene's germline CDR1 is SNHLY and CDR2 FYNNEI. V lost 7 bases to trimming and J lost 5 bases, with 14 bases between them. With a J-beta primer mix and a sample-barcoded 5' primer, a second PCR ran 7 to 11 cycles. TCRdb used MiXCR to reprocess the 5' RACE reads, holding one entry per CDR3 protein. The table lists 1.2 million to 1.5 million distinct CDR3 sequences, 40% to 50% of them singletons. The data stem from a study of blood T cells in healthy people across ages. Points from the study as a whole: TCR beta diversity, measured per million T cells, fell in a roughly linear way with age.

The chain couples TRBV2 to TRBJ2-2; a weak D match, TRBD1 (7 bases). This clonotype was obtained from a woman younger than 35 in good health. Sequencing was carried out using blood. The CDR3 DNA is TGTGCCAGCAATGATGCAGGGGGGACCGGGGAGCTGTTTTTT. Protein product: CASNDAGGTGELFF.